The 27 T cell receptor beta chains in this list originate from one sample, sequenced in a study of T cells after posttransplantation cyclophosphamide. Generated by immunoSEQ multiplex PCR, the TCRdb table keeps only in-frame clones and is missing some. Sampling found approximately 40,000 clones, none seen once. The sequenced material came from PBMCs. These receptors were obtained from a middle-aged man in good health, CMV-negative, and a related stem cell transplant donor.

The V gene is TRBV29-1, the J gene TRBJ2-5, with 9 bases aligning to TRBD1. The J call may be in error: the DNA end matches TRBJ2-7 better. Germline-derived CDR1 and CDR2 are SQVTM and ANQGSEA. CDR3 length equals 14 residues. The CDR3 reads CSVAGGQGTYEQYF. Here the CDR3 DNA reads TGCAGCGTTGCGGGGGGACAGGGCACCTACGAGCAGTACTTC.

This clone was seen many times. The chain has TRBV6-5 and TRBJ2-1; tentatively, D is TRBD2 (6 bases). Trimming removed 9 bases from V and 5 bases from J, with 17 bases in between. Germline V gene lookup returns CDR1 MNHEY and CDR2 SVGAGI. This CDR3 has 14 residues. This CDR3 reads CASRVGVADNEQFF. CDR3 DNA: TGTGCCAGTAGGGTGGGAGTAGCGGACAATGAGCAGTTCTTC.

This clone was counted ten times or more. This chain links TRBV5-4 with TRBJ2-5, with 8 bases aligning to TRBD1. This CDR3 region has 15 residues. V was pared by 0 bases and J by 2 bases, with 3 bases of the junction left unmatched. Germline V CDR1 and CDR2: SGHNT, YYREEE (reference sequence). In DNA, the CDR3 is TGTGCCAGCAGCTTGGGACAGGGGAGGCAAGAGACCCAGTACTTC. Amino acids: CASSLGQGRQETQYF.

This clone was observed at least ten times. The chain links TRBV12-5 to TRBJ2-1; TRBD1 is a possible D gene (6 bases). Germline CDR1 reads LGHNT; CDR2 reads FRNRAP. Trimming took off 4 bases at V and 5 bases at J, with 6 bases between the two ends. This CDR3 is 12 amino acids long. The CDR3 DNA reads as TGTGCTAGTGGTTGGACAGACAATGAGCAGTTCTTC. This codes for CASGWTDNEQFF. The full variable domain, rest sourced from reference TRBV12-5 and TRBJ2-1, is DARVTQTPRHKVTEMGQEVTMRCQPILGHNTVFWYRQTMMQGLELLAYFRNRAPLDDSGMPKDRFSAEMPDATLATLKIQPSEPRDSAVYFCASGWTDNEQFFGPGTRLTVL.

This rearrangement joins TRBV9 to TRBJ1-5; D is uncertain. The CDR3 is 14 residues long. Between the trimmed V and J ends, which lost 0 bases and 5 bases, there was a span of 9 bases. Germline CDR1 reads SGDLS; CDR2 reads YYNGEE. CDR3 sequence reads: CASSVDGEDQPQHF. The CDR3 DNA is TGTGCCAGCAGCGTAGACGGGGAGGATCAGCCCCAGCATTTT.

This clone showed up many times. DNA for the CDR3: TGTGCCAGCTCCTACCCCCAGGGTAGCGGGCGGACCGGGGAGCTGTTTTTT. It is translated as CASSYPQGSGRTGELFF. The gene calls are TRBV27 and TRBJ2-2, with 7 nucleotides matching TRBD2. The V segment lost 8 bases and the J segment 5 bases; nucleotides outside the gene matches: 17. The CDR3 runs 17 residues. Germline assignment: CDR1 MNHEY and CDR2 SMNVEV (reference sequence).

The J gene is TRBJ1-5, the V gene TRBV25-1; D is perhaps TRBD1 (6 bases). Germline loops: CDR1 MGHDK, CDR2 SYGVNS. This CDR3 region has 15 residues. The V end was cut by 6 bases, the J end by 4 bases, with 16 bases between. DNA of the CDR3: TGTGCCAGCAGCCCCCCGACAGGTCCTAATCAGCCCCAGCATTTT. The encoded protein is CASSPPTGPNQPQHF.

This clone was counted a few times. The chain couples TRBV7-8 to TRBJ2-1; no clear D gene. Per the germline V gene, CDR1 is SGHVS and CDR2 is FQNEAQ. V gave up 2 bases and J gave up 4 bases, with 6 bases separating them. The CDR3 covers 13 residues. The CDR3 protein is CASSLTQYNEQFF. The CDR3 DNA sequence: TGTGCCAGCAGCTTAACACAGTACAATGAGCAGTTCTTC.

This clone was recorded many times. The rearrangement joins TRBV5-4 to TRBJ2-3; 8 bases are a match to TRBD2. The CDR3 has 15 residues. Per the germline V gene, CDR1 is SGHNT and CDR2 is YYREEE (reference sequence). With 0 bases clipped from V and 3 bases from J, the junction kept 3 bases outside the gene matches. CDR3 sequence reads: CASSLDGGGTDTQYF. DNA of the CDR3: TGTGCCAGCAGCTTGGATGGCGGGGGGACAGATACGCAGTATTTT.

This rearrangement joins TRBV27 to TRBJ2-2; D might be TRBD1 (5 bases). This CDR3 comprises 15 residues. V lost 6 bases and J 0 bases, leaving 11 bases between the germline ends. Germline loops: CDR1 MNHEY, CDR2 SMNVEV (reference sequence). For the CDR3, the DNA is TGTGCCAGCAGCCCCGACAGAGCGAACACCGGGGAGCTGTTTTTT. As protein: CASSPDRANTGELFF.

This clone has ten or more counts. The rearrangement links TRBV4-1 to TRBJ1-2, with 9 bases identical to TRBD1. Germline values: CDR1 MGHRA, CDR2 YSYEKL. The V segment lost 2 bases and the J segment 4 bases; nucleotides outside the gene matches: 2. The length of the CDR3 is 14 residues. CDR3 sequence: CASSQPDRGYGYTF. The DNA for the CDR3 is TGCGCCAGCAGCCAACCGGACAGGGGCTATGGCTACACCTTC.

This clone was observed at least ten times. The V call is TRBV6-1, the J call TRBJ1-1, with TRBD1 matching 10 bases. This CDR3 region has 15 residues. Trimming at V came to 1 base and at J to 7 bases, leaving 6 bases not matched to a gene. From germline, CDR1 is MNHNS and CDR2 SASEGT. Written as DNA, the CDR3 is TGTGCCAGCAGTGAAGTTGACAGGGGGCACGTTGAAGCTTTCTTT. This codes for CASSEVDRGHVEAFF.

This clone came up many times. The V gene is TRBV4-1, the J gene TRBJ1-1; 8 nucleotides agree with TRBD1. In germline, CDR1 is MGHRA, CDR2 YSYEKL. The J segment lost 13 bases and the V segment lost 0 bases, leaving 7 bases of the junction unmatched. There are 13 residues in the CDR3. The CDR3 loop is CASSQDVRTGIFF. In DNA, the CDR3 is TGCGCCAGCAGCCAAGATGTCCGGACAGGGATTTTCTTT.

A few counts support this clone. A much larger clone sits a single nucleotide away, making a read error possible. Different DNA sequences within this sample yield the same CDR3. The chain is built from TRBV5-1 and TRBJ1-3, with D possibly TRBD1 on 5 matching bases. V was clipped by 4 bases and J by 4 bases, with 24 bases between them. The CDR3 extends over 18 amino acids. Per germline, CDR1 SGHRS and CDR2 YFSETQ. Written as DNA, the CDR3 is TGCGCCAGCAGCCCCGGGACTTATCCCTTTAGCTCCGGAAACACCATATATTTT. Amino acids: CASSPGTYPFSSGNTIYF.

This clone was found many times. This chain links TRBV4-2 with TRBJ1-6, with D maybe TRBD1 (6 bases). The CDR3 has 15 residues. V was shortened by 0 bases and J by 6 bases, with 9 bases between the two germline ends. CDR1 and CDR2 (germline): LGHNA, YNFKEQ. CDR3 protein: CASSQEQGSNSPLHF. CDR3 DNA sequence: TGTGCCAGCAGCCAAGAACAGGGTTCTAATTCACCCCTCCACTTT.

The chain couples TRBV11-2 to TRBJ2-2, with TRBD1 as a possible D gene (5 bases). This CDR3 has 16 amino acids. CDR1 is SGHAT and CDR2 is FQNNGV in the germline V gene. Deletions cut 3 bases from V and 8 bases from J, with 19 bases between. In nucleotides, the CDR3 is TGTGCCAGCAGCTTTATGGGTTTTGGGGCACCGGGGGAGCTGTTTTTT. This sequence encodes CASSFMGFGAPGELFF.

This clone has at least ten counts. This chain links TRBV30 with TRBJ1-1, with D maybe TRBD1 (5 bases). This CDR3 is 13 amino acids long. Germline values: CDR1 GTSNPN, CDR2 SVGIG (reference sequence). V was pared by 3 bases and J by 1 base, with 9 bases between. CDR3 DNA: TGTGCCTGGAGGGACACGCCGAACACTGAAGCTTTCTTT. Amino acid sequence: CAWRDTPNTEAFF.

This clone was recorded at least ten times. The chain has TRBV27 and TRBJ2-7; the D is unclear. This CDR3 has 10 amino acids. V gave up 7 bases and J gave up 7 bases, with 8 bases separating them. From germline, CDR1 is MNHEY and CDR2 SMNVEV (reference sequence). The CDR3, as DNA: TGTGCCAGCACGCGAACGGAGCAGTACGTC. Its translation: CASTRTEQYV.

This clone came up a few times. The gene calls are TRBV7-2 and TRBJ2-5, with 7 bases that match TRBD1. Germline values: CDR1 SGHTA, CDR2 FQGNSA. Trimming cost V 3 bases and J 5 bases; bases outside gene matches: 0. This CDR3 spans 12 amino acids. The CDR3 reads CASSLDRETQYF. CDR3 DNA sequence: TGTGCCAGCAGCTTGGACAGGGAGACCCAGTACTTC.

The chain couples TRBV5-5 to TRBJ2-1; 7 positions agree with TRBD1. CDR3 length: 18 residues. Trimming at V came to 2 bases and at J to 2 bases, leaving 13 bases not matched to a gene. Germline V CDR1 and CDR2: SGHKS, YYEKEE (reference sequence). CDR3 in amino acids: CASSFQDRVNQAYNEQFF. In DNA, the CDR3 is TGTGCCAGCAGCTTCCAAGACAGGGTCAACCAAGCCTACAATGAGCAGTTCTTC.

This clone was counted at least ten times. The rearrangement uses TRBV5-4 and TRBJ1-5; 10 nucleotides line up with TRBD1. This CDR3 region has 15 residues. The ends lost 4 bases at V and 2 bases at J; junction bases unmatched: 3. Germline CDR1 SGHNT, CDR2 YYREEE (reference sequence). The DNA of the CDR3 is TGTGCCAGCAGCCTGGGACAGGGGCGCAATCAGCCCCAGCATTTT. Encoded protein: CASSLGQGRNQPQHF.

The table lists this clone with many counts. The V gene is TRBV2, the J gene TRBJ2-7, with D tentatively TRBD2 (6 bases). V was shortened by 1 base and J by 4 bases, with 14 bases between the two germline ends. The V gene's germline CDR1 is SNHLY and CDR2 FYNNEI. The CDR3 consists of 15 residues. The CDR3: CASSEEYQRAYEQYV. The CDR3 nucleotides read TGTGCCAGCAGTGAAGAGTACCAGCGGGCTTACGAGCAGTACGTC.

This clone occurred many times. The chain is built from TRBV18 and TRBJ2-7; a possible D gene is TRBD2 (5 bases). This CDR3 is built from 15 residues. V was pared by 3 bases and J by 5 bases, with 17 bases between. Germline CDR1 and CDR2: KGHSH and LQKENI. The DNA of the CDR3 is TGTGCCAGCTCACCCGCACGGGGTCCCCCTAACGAGCAGTACTTC. This translates into CASSPARGPPNEQYF.

By frequency in the sample, this clone is medium-sized. The J gene is TRBJ1-2, the V gene TRBV18; D is possibly TRBD1 (6 bases). The V and J ends lost 2 bases and 8 bases respectively, with 15 bases between them. The CDR3 spans 14 residues. CDR1 is KGHSH and CDR2 is LQKENI in the germline V gene. The CDR3 DNA follows: TGTGCCAGCTCACCAGGACAGCCCCCTTCGGGCTACACCTTC. Translating it yields CASSPGQPPSGYTF.

This clone has a count of ten or more. The genes are TRBV5-4 and TRBJ1-2; D gene uncertain. Trimming cost V 2 bases and J 7 bases, with 15 bases left between them. The CDR3 consists of 14 residues. Germline CDR1 SGHNT, CDR2 YYREEE (reference sequence). CDR3 sequence (DNA): TGTGCCAGCAGCTTAGAGGATGGTTTTACTGGCTACACCTTC. As protein: CASSLEDGFTGYTF.

This clone showed up many times. V is TRBV18 and J is TRBJ1-2; possibly TRBD1 for D (6 bases). Trimming stripped 3 bases from V and 5 bases from J, with 19 bases between. Germline V CDR1 and CDR2: KGHSH, LQKENI. The CDR3 runs 16 residues. The CDR3 coding sequence is TGTGCCAGCTCACCGGGACGTGACAGGACCTCGTATGGCTACACCTTC. The encoded protein is CASSPGRDRTSYGYTF. The full variable domain, in which reference TRBV18 and TRBJ1-2 provide the parts outside the CDR3, is NAGVMQNPRHLVRRRGQEARLRCSPMKGHSHVYWYRQLPEEGLKFMVYLQKENIIDESGMPKERFSAEFPKEGPSILRIQQVVRGDSAAYFCASSPGRDRTSYGYTFGSGTRLTVV.

As regards this clone: This could be a read error, since a much larger clone is one nucleotide away. CDR3 loop: CASSPGQGISPLHF. The CDR3 DNA sequence: TGTGCCAGCAGCCCGGGACAGGGGATTTCACCCCTCCACTTT. The chain uses TRBV6-1 and TRBJ1-6, with 10 bases that match TRBD1. Per the germline V gene, CDR1 is MNHNS and CDR2 is SASEGT. With V trimmed by 6 bases and J by 9 bases, 5 bases remained unmatched. CDR3 length equals 14 residues.